What follows are 27 T cell receptor beta chains derived from one specimen sequenced in a study of blood T cell repertoires in COVID-19. Assay used: immunoSEQ multiplex PCR; TCRdb lists only in-frame clones, some missing. The table records about 40,000 clones, about 79% of them present only once. The material sequenced was peripheral blood. The origin of the receptors is a woman aged 60-75 years with acute or convalescent COVID-19.

Note on this clone: The junction departs from germline at one end; a sequencing error may be responsible. CDR3 sequence reads: CASSILSGGRNTGELFF. In DNA, the CDR3 is TGCGCCAGCAGCATACTTAGCGGGGGGCGGAACACCGGGGAGCTGTTTTTT. This chain uses TRBV7-3 with TRBJ2-2; 10 bases match TRBD2. The CDR3 extends over 17 amino acids. CDR1 and CDR2 from the germline V gene are SGHTA and FQGTGA.

The chain is built from TRBV28 and TRBJ2-5; D may be TRBD1 (5 bases). Trimming pared 3 bases from V and 4 bases from J, leaving 12 bases between. CDR1 and CDR2 (germline): MDHEN, SYDVKM. The CDR3 runs to 14 residues. CDR3 DNA sequence: TGTGCCAGCAGTTTCCCAGGGCGGCGAGAGACCCAGTACTTC. This sequence encodes CASSFPGRRETQYF. The entire variable domain, with the rest obtained from reference TRBV28 and TRBJ2-5, is as follows: DVKVTQSSRYLVKRTGEKVFLECVQDMDHENMFWYRQDPGLGLRLIYFSYDVKMKEKGDIPEGYSVSREKKERFSLILESASTNQTSMYLCASSFPGRRETQYFGPGTRLLVL.

This chain links TRBV4-1 with TRBJ1-2; TRBD1 matches at 10 bases. The V gene's germline CDR1 is MGHRA and CDR2 YSYEKL. J gave up 2 bases and V 6 bases, and 6 bases lay outside the gene matches. CDR3 size: 15 residues. The CDR3 DNA reads as TGCGCCAGCAGACCCGGACAGGGGGTGAACTATGGCTACACCTTC. As protein: CASRPGQGVNYGYTF.

This clone has just a few counts. The chain uses TRBV7-2 and TRBJ1-2; perhaps TRBD1 as D (5 bases). CDR1 is SGHTA, CDR2 FQGNSA, per germline. V was trimmed by 2 bases and J by 4 bases, leaving 8 bases between them. The CDR3 contains 13 residues. CDR3 sequence reads: CASSLQGSYGYTF. DNA of the CDR3: TGTGCCAGCAGCTTACAGGGCAGCTATGGCTACACCTTC.

The chain couples TRBV19 to TRBJ2-3; 11 bases agree with TRBD2. The CDR3 is 15 amino acids. The germline V gene has CDR1 LNHDA and CDR2 SQIVND (reference sequence). Trimming took 5 bases from V and 3 from J; bases not matched to a gene: 4. CDR3 protein: CASSLGLAETDTQYF. The CDR3 coding sequence is TGTGCCAGTAGTCTGGGACTAGCGGAGACAGATACGCAGTATTTT.

This chain connects TRBV27 to TRBJ1-2; TRBD1 matches at 8 bases. The CDR3 sequence is 15 residues long. V shed 6 bases and J 5 bases; nucleotides not matched to a gene: 11. The germline V gene encodes CDR1 MNHEY and CDR2 SMNVEV (reference sequence). CDR3 DNA: TGTGCCAGCAGCCGAACCTCAGGGGGCTTGTATGGCTACACCTTC. Translating gives CASSRTSGGLYGYTF.

The CDR3, as DNA: TGCGCCAGCAGCCAAGATTCTAGAAGCTCCTACAATGAGCAGTTCTTC. Translated: CASSQDSRSSYNEQFF. This chain joins TRBV4-1 and TRBJ2-1; D is uncertain. Germline CDR1 is MGHRA and CDR2 is YSYEKL. The CDR3 has 16 residues. Trimming took 0 bases from V and 0 from J, leaving 9 bases between them.

The CDR3 DNA reads TGTGCCAGCAGTTTCAGGACTAGCGGGGACTACTCCTACGAGCAGTACTTC. It yields the protein CASSFRTSGDYSYEQYF. This chain links TRBV6-2 or TRBV6-3 with TRBJ2-7; 12 bases map to TRBD2. The CDR3 consists of 17 residues. Trimming took 4 bases from V and 0 from J; bases not matched to a gene: 7. Per the germline V gene, CDR1 is MNHEY and CDR2 is SVGEGT.

The chain employs TRBV6-5 and TRBJ1-2; 8 positions agree with TRBD1. Germline CDR1 is MNHEY and CDR2 is SVGAGI. Trimming cost V 0 bases and J 2 bases; bases outside gene matches: 2. CDR3 length: 15 residues. CDR3 coding DNA: TGTGCCAGCAGTTACTCGAACAGGGGGAACTATGGCTACACCTTC. Encoded protein: CASSYSNRGNYGYTF.

The chain has TRBV11-1 and TRBJ2-6, with a possible D match to TRBD2 (5 bases). CDR1 is SGHAT and CDR2 is FQDESV in the germline V gene (reference sequence). The V end was cut by 5 bases, the J end by 1 base, with 9 bases between. This CDR3 region has 15 residues. The CDR3 loop reads CASSPEASGANVLTF. As DNA, the CDR3 is TGTGCCAGCAGCCCGGAGGCGTCTGGGGCCAACGTCCTGACTTTC.

The rearrangement uses TRBV3-1 (or the pseudogene TRBV3-2) and TRBJ2-7; TRBD1 matches at 7 bases. Germline CDR1 and CDR2: LGHDT and YNNKEL (reference sequence). J was trimmed by 7 bases and V by 3 bases; bases with no gene match: 6. The CDR3 extends over 13 amino acids. The DNA for the CDR3 is TGTGCCAGCAGCCAGGGACAGCCGGGAGAGCAGTACTTC. Protein sequence: CASSQGQPGEQYF.

This chain joins TRBV28 and TRBJ2-5; 7 bases agree with TRBD2. In germline, CDR1 is MDHEN, CDR2 SYDVKM. V was pared by 3 bases and J by 2 bases, with 3 bases of the junction left unmatched. CDR3 length equals 14 residues. The CDR3 DNA follows: TGTGCCAGCAGTTTTGGCGGGGGTCAAGAGACCCAGTACTTC. Translation: CASSFGGGQETQYF. The whole variable domain, remainder taken from reference TRBV28 and TRBJ2-5, is DVKVTQSSRYLVKRTGEKVFLECVQDMDHENMFWYRQDPGLGLRLIYFSYDVKMKEKGDIPEGYSVSREKKERFSLILESASTNQTSMYLCASSFGGGQETQYFGPGTRLLVL.

This sequence joins TRBV11-1 and TRBJ2-7, with 10 bases matching TRBD2. V lost 5 bases to trimming and J lost 4 bases; unmatched junction nucleotides: 8. This CDR3 has 15 residues. Per the germline V gene, CDR1 is SGHAT and CDR2 is FQDESV (reference sequence). Here the CDR3 DNA reads TGTGCCAGCAGCCGAGCCCAGCGGGGGGGTTACGAGCAGTACTTC. This sequence encodes CASSRAQRGGYEQYF.

This clone was seen a few times. This sequence joins TRBV9 and TRBJ2-3, with 7 bases identical to TRBD2. V lost 0 bases and J lost 2; bases outside the gene matches: 3. Germline CDR1 SGDLS, CDR2 YYNGEE. The CDR3 length is 15 residues. The CDR3 reads CASSVAGGSTDTQYF. DNA of the CDR3: TGTGCCAGCAGCGTAGCGGGAGGATCCACAGATACGCAGTATTTT.

V and J are TRBV11-2 and TRBJ2-1; 11 nucleotides line up with TRBD2. Germline V gene lookup returns CDR1 SGHAT and CDR2 FQNNGV. CDR3 length: 17 amino acids. V lost 6 bases to trimming and J lost 3 bases; unmatched junction nucleotides: 10. CDR3 in amino acids: CASRLTRLAGSYNEQFF. The CDR3 DNA follows: TGTGCCAGCAGATTAACAAGACTAGCGGGAAGCTACAATGAGCAGTTCTTC.

The J gene is TRBJ2-7, the V gene TRBV28, with 7 bases fitting TRBD1. The ends lost 7 bases at V and 0 bases at J; junction bases unmatched: 6. The CDR3 loop spans 14 amino acids. Germline CDR1 MDHEN, CDR2 SYDVKM. The CDR3 sequence is CASTPRGRSYEQYF. CDR3 in DNA: TGTGCCAGCACCCCAAGGGGGCGCTCCTACGAGCAGTACTTC.

This chain uses TRBV28 with TRBJ2-3; TRBD2 matches at 8 bases. With V trimmed by 1 base and J by 1 base, 1 base remained unmatched. Germline CDR1 and CDR2: MDHEN and SYDVKM. CDR3 length equals 15 residues. In nucleotides, the CDR3 is TGTGCCAGCAGTTTATTCGGGGGGGGCACAGATACGCAGTATTTT. Its translation is CASSLFGGGTDTQYF.

V gene TRBV5-1 combines with J gene TRBJ2-7; D is possibly TRBD2 (6 bases). The CDR3 has 17 amino acids. Between the trimmed V and J ends, which lost 0 bases and 6 bases, there was a span of 22 bases. Germline CDR1 SGHRS, CDR2 YFSETQ. The CDR3 nucleotides read TGCGCCAGCAGCTTGGCCGGCAAACCGGGACTCCCTGCCGAGCAGTACTTC. This gives the protein CASSLAGKPGLPAEQYF.

The rearrangement joins TRBV7-3 to TRBJ1-1; tentatively, D is TRBD1 (6 bases). Germline assignment: CDR1 SGHTA and CDR2 FQGTGA. With 2 bases removed from V and 5 bases from J, the gap between germline ends came to 12 bases. This CDR3 contains 14 residues. CDR3 loop: CASSLYGGRTEAFF. Here the CDR3 DNA reads TGTGCCAGCAGCTTATACGGGGGGCGGACTGAAGCTTTCTTT.

This rearrangement joins TRBV5-4 to TRBJ1-2, with 9 bases matching TRBD1. V shed 0 bases, J shed 5 bases, and the junction held 11 bases outside the gene matches. The CDR3 spans 17 residues. The germline CDR1 and CDR2 sequences are SGHNT and YYREEE (reference sequence). The CDR3 reads CASSLEAAGQGSYGYTF. In DNA form, the CDR3 reads TGTGCCAGCAGCTTGGAGGCGGCGGGACAGGGCTCGTATGGCTACACCTTC.

The V gene is TRBV25-1, the J gene TRBJ1-1, with 9 bases matching TRBD1. This CDR3 region has 15 residues. With 7 bases clipped from V and 4 bases from J, the junction kept 10 bases outside the gene matches. The germline V gene has CDR1 MGHDK and CDR2 SYGVNS. CDR3 bases: TGTGCCAGCACCAAGGACAGGGGTCGTAGCACTGAAGCTTTCTTT. It encodes CASTKDRGRSTEAFF.

The chain links TRBV30 to TRBJ1-5; D remains ambiguous. CDR3 length: 14 residues. CDR1 and CDR2 from the germline V gene are GTSNPN and SVGIG (reference sequence). V was clipped by 0 bases and J by 3 bases, with 9 bases between them. The CDR3 loop is CAWSVSQDNQPQHF. The CDR3 DNA follows: TGTGCCTGGAGTGTAAGCCAGGACAATCAGCCCCAGCATTTT.

This clone was seen just once. The CDR3 reads CASSTGGRLEGYTF. For the CDR3, the DNA is TGTGCCAGCTCGACAGGGGGCCGGTTAGAAGGCTACACCTTC. The chain carries TRBV6-5 and TRBJ1-2; the match to TRBD1 covers 10 bases. This CDR3 is 14 amino acids long. Germline V gene sequence: CDR1 MNHEY, CDR2 SVGAGI. With 8 bases clipped from V and 8 bases from J, the junction kept 11 bases outside the gene matches.

The chain links TRBV10-3 to TRBJ1-2, with 8 bases identical to TRBD1. This CDR3 is 16 amino acids long. Germline lookup yields CDR1 ENHRY and CDR2 SYGVKD. V gave up 0 bases and J gave up 4 bases; unmatched junction bases: 7. CDR3 residues: CAISESISQGGYGYTF. In nucleotides, the CDR3 is TGTGCCATCAGTGAGTCGATATCACAGGGGGGCTATGGCTACACCTTC.

The chain combines TRBV30 with TRBJ1-5, with D maybe TRBD1 (5 bases). Per the germline V gene, CDR1 is GTSNPN and CDR2 is SVGIG (reference sequence). This CDR3 is built from 13 residues. V gave up 4 bases and J gave up 2 bases, with 9 bases separating them. Here the CDR3 reads CAWNQGGNQPQHF. The CDR3, as DNA: TGTGCCTGGAATCAGGGTGGCAATCAGCCCCAGCATTTT.

This clone was seen a few times. The chain joins TRBV19 to TRBJ1-4; no definite D call. This CDR3 has 14 residues. The V gene's germline CDR1 is LNHDA and CDR2 SQIVND (reference sequence). V lost 5 bases and J 8 bases, leaving 15 bases between the germline ends. CDR3 coding DNA: TGTGCCAGTAGTCCCTACGCAGGAGGGGAAAAACTGTTTTTT. Its protein product is CASSPYAGGEKLFF.

In this sample, this clone turned up a few times. This rearrangement joins TRBV3-1 (or the pseudogene TRBV3-2) to TRBJ2-7, with D hard to call. V gave up 0 bases and J gave up 2 bases, with 17 bases separating them. CDR1 and CDR2 from the germline V gene are LGHDT and YNNKEL (reference sequence). This CDR3 contains 17 residues. This CDR3 is CASSQDRVLPRTYEQYF. CDR3 sequence (DNA): TGTGCCAGCAGCCAAGATCGGGTTCTGCCGAGAACCTACGAGCAGTACTTC.